Below, 7 T cell receptor beta chains from the same sample are listed, as sequenced in a study of blood T cell repertoires in COVID-19. Profiling relied on immunoSEQ multiplex PCR, and the TCRdb table lists in-frame clones only, not all of them. Of 390,000 or so clones in the sample, 85% to 90% were seen once. The source material was PBMCs or T cells enriched from blood (not recorded which). Receptor source: a man aged 18-30 years who had recovered from COVID-19.

The chain has TRBV7-9 and TRBJ2-3; TRBD2 is a possible D gene (6 bases). The CDR3 length is 18 residues. Germline V gene data show CDR1 as SEHNR and CDR2 as FQNEAQ (reference sequence). V lost 5 bases and J 5 bases, leaving 26 bases between the germline ends. The CDR3 loop is CASSPRAGLTGVLDTQYF. CDR3 coding DNA: TGTGCCAGCAGCCCTCGGGCAGGGCTTACGGGGGTTTTAGATACGCAGTATTTT.

V and J are TRBV7-9 and TRBJ2-7; possible D gene TRBD1, 6 bases. The CDR3 is 15 amino acids. CDR1 and CDR2 from the germline V gene are SEHNR and FQNEAQ (reference sequence). V lost 5 bases and J lost 2, with 16 bases in between. CDR3 protein: CASSILRQAPYEQYF. CDR3 DNA: TGTGCCAGCAGCATCCTAAGACAGGCGCCCTACGAGCAGTACTTC.

The chain links TRBV7-7 to TRBJ2-1; TRBD2 agrees at 9 bases. The CDR3 sequence is 15 residues long. Germline CDR1 SSHAT, CDR2 FNYEAQ (reference sequence). V was pared by 2 bases and J by 9 bases, with 8 bases of the junction left unmatched. CDR3 protein: CASSLTAGGRGEQFF. As DNA, the CDR3 is TGTGCCAGCAGCTTAACAGCGGGGGGCCGGGGTGAGCAGTTCTTC.

V gene TRBV7-8 combines with J gene TRBJ1-5, with no clear D. Trimming took off 4 bases at V and 9 bases at J, with 13 bases between the two ends. From germline, CDR1 is SGHVS and CDR2 FQNEAQ. The CDR3 has 13 amino acids. CDR3 in amino acids: CASSSRTGTPQHF. DNA of the CDR3: TGTGCCAGCAGCTCCAGGACGGGAACGCCCCAGCATTTT.

V is TRBV20-1 and J is TRBJ1-2, with 7 nucleotides matching TRBD1. With V trimmed by 6 bases and J by 8 bases, 3 bases remained unmatched. This CDR3 spans 10 amino acids. From germline, CDR1 is DFQATT and CDR2 SNEGSKA (reference sequence). This CDR3 reads CSAQGGGYTF. The CDR3 nucleotides are TGCAGTGCCCAGGGGGGAGGCTACACCTTC.

The chain joins TRBV4-3 to TRBJ2-6; no reliable D call. The germline CDR1 and CDR2 sequences are LGHNA and YSLEER. V lost 3 bases, J lost 0 bases, and 9 bases lay in between. This CDR3 comprises 16 residues. The CDR3 sequence: CASSHPDTSGANVLTF. The DNA of the CDR3 is TGCGCCAGCAGCCACCCAGATACCTCTGGGGCCAACGTCCTGACTTTC.

This clone was seen just once. The V call is TRBV5-1, the J call TRBJ1-5; the D gene is possibly TRBD1 (5 bases). Germline CDR1 SGHRS, CDR2 YFSETQ. The CDR3 runs to 14 residues. V was trimmed by 1 base and J by 6 bases, leaving 11 bases between them. The CDR3 is CASSLSGKGQPQHF. The CDR3 DNA sequence: TGCGCCAGCAGCTTGTCAGGGAAGGGTCAGCCCCAGCATTTT. The full variable domain, in which reference TRBV5-1 and TRBJ1-5 provide the parts outside the CDR3, is KAGVTQTPRYLIKTRGQQVTLSCSPISGHRSVSWYQQTPGQGLQFLFEYFSETQRNKGNFPGRFSGRQFSNSRSEMNVSTLELGDSALYLCASSLSGKGQPQHFGDGTRLSIL.